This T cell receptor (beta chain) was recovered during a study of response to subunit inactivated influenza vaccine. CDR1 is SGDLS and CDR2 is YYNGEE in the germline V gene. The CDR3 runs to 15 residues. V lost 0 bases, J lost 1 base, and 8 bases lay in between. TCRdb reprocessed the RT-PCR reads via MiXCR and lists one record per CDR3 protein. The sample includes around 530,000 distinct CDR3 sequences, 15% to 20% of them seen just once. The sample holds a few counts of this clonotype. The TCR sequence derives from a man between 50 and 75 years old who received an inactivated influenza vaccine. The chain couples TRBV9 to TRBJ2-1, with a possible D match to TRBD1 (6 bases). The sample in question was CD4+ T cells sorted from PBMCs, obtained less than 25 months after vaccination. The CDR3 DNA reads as TGTGCCAGCAGCGTAGTCGGGACATCCTACAATGAGCAGTTCTTC. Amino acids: CASSVVGTSYNEQFF.